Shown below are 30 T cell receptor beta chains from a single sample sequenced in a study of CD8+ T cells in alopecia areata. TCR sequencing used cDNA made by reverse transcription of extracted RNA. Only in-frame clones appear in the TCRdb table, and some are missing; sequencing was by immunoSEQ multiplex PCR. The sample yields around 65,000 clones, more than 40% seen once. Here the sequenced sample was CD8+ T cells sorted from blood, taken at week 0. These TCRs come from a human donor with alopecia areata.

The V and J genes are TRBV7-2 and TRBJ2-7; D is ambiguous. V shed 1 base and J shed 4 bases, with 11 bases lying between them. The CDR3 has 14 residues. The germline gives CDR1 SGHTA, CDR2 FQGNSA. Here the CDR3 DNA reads TGTGCCAGCAGCTTAGTCGGGCCTGGGTACGAGCAGTACTTC. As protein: CASSLVGPGYEQYF. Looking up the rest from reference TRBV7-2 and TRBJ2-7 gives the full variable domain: GAGVSQSPSNKVTEKGKDVELRCDPISGHTALYWYRQSLGQGLEFLIYFQGNSAPDKSGLPSDRFSAERTGGSVSTLTIQRTQQEDSAVYLCASSLVGPGYEQYFGPGTRLTVT.

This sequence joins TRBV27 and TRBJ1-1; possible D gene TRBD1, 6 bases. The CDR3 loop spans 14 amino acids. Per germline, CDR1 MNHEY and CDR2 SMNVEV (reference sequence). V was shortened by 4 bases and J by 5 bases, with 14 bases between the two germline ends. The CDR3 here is CASSSQQGFTEAFF. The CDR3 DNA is TGTGCCAGCAGTTCCCAACAGGGATTTACTGAAGCTTTCTTT.

The CDR3 sequence is CASSQGASGLYEQYF. The CDR3 nucleotides are TGCGCCAGCAGCCAAGGGGCTAGCGGGCTATACGAGCAGTACTTC. The genes are TRBV4-1 and TRBJ2-7; 8 positions agree with TRBD2. V lost 1 base, J lost 4 bases, and 6 bases stayed unmatched. CDR3 length: 15 residues. CDR1 is MGHRA, CDR2 YSYEKL, per germline.

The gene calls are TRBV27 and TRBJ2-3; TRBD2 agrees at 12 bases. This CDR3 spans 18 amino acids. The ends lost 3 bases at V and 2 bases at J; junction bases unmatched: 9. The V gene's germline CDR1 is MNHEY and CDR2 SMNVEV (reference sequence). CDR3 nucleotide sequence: TGTGCCAGCAGTTTTCTAGCGGGAGGGCCCCAACCCACAGATACGCAGTATTTT. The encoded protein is CASSFLAGGPQPTDTQYF.

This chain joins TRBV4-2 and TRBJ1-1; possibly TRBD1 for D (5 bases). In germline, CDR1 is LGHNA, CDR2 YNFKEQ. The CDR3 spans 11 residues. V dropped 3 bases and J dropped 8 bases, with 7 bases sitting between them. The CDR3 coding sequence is TGTGCCAGCAGCCAGGGGGAGGAAGCTTTCTTT. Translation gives CASSQGEEAFF.

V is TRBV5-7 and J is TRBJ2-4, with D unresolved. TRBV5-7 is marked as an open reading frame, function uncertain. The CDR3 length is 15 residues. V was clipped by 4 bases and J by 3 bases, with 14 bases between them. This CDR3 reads CASSVDVTDKNIQYF. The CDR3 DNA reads TGTGCCAGCAGCGTAGACGTGACCGACAAAAACATTCAGTACTTC.

The CDR3 reads CASSQTSGRGETQYF. CDR3 DNA: TGCGCCAGCAGCCAAACTAGCGGGAGGGGTGAGACCCAGTACTTC. The J gene is TRBJ2-5, the V gene TRBV4-1, with 13 positions matching TRBD2. Germline CDR1 MGHRA, CDR2 YSYEKL. CDR3 length: 15 amino acids. The J segment lost 5 bases and the V segment lost 2 bases, leaving 2 bases of the junction unmatched.

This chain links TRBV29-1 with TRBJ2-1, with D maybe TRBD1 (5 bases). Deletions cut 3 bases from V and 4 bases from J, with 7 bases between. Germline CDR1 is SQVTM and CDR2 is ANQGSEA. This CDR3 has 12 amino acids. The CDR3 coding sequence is TGCAGCGTTGATTACAGGTACAATGAGCAGTTCTTC. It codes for CSVDYRYNEQFF.

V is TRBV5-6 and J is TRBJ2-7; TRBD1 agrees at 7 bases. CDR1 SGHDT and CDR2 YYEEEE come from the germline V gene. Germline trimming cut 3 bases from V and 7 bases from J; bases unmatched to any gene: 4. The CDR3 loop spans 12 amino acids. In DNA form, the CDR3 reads TGTGCCAGCAGCTACGACAGGGAAGAGCAGTACTTC. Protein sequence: CASSYDREEQYF. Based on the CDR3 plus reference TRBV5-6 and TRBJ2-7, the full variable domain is DAGVTQSPTHLIKTRGQQVTLRCSPKSGHDTVSWYQQALGQGPQFIFQYYEEEERQRGNFPDRFSGHQFPNYSSELNVNALLLGDSALYLCASSYDREEQYFGPGTRLTVT.

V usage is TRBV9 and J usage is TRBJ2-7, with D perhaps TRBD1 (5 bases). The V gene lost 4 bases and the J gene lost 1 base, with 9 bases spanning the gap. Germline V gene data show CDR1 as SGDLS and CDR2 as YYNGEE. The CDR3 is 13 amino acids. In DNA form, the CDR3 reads TGTGCCAGCAGCACGGACAATTCCTACGAGCAGTACTTC. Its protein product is CASSTDNSYEQYF.

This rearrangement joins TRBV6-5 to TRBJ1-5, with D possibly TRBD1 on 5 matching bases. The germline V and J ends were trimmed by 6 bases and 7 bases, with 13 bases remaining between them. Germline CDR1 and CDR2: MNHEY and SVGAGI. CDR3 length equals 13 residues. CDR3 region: CASSISRAQPQHF. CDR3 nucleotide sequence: TGTGCCAGCAGCATATCCAGGGCGCAGCCCCAGCATTTT.

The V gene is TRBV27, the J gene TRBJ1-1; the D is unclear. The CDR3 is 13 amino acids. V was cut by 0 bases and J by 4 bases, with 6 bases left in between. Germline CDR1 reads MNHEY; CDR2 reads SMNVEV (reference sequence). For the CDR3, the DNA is TGTGCCAGCAGTTTATCTGTTGCCACTGAAGCTTTCTTT. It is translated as CASSLSVATEAFF.

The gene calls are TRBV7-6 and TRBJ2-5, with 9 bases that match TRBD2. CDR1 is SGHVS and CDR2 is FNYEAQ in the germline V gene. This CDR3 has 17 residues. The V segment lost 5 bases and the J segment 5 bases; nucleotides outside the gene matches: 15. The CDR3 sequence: CASSHLSRAGGGETQYF. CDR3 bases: TGTGCCAGCAGCCACCTCTCTCGGGCGGGAGGGGGTGAGACCCAGTACTTC.

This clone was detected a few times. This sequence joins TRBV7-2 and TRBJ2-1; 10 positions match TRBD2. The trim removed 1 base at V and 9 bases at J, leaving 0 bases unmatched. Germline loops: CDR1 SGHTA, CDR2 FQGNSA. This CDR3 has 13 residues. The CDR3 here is CASSLGLAGEQFF. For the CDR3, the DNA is TGTGCCAGCAGCTTAGGACTAGCGGGTGAGCAGTTCTTC.

The CDR3 loop reads CASGPGTGSETQYF. Here the CDR3 DNA reads TGTGCTAGTGGTCCTGGGACAGGGTCGGAGACCCAGTACTTC. The chain recombines TRBV12-5 with TRBJ2-5; 9 positions agree with TRBD1. Trimming took 5 bases from V and 5 from J; bases not matched to a gene: 6. Germline CDR1 and CDR2: LGHNT and FRNRAP. CDR3 length: 14 residues.

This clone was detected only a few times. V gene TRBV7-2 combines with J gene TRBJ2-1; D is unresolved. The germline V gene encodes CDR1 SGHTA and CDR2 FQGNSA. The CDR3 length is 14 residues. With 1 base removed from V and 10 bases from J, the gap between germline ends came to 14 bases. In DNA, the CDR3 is TGTGCCAGCAGCTTAGGGCATGGGATTGACGAGCAGTTCTTC. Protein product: CASSLGHGIDEQFF.

The CDR3 is CASSLGPGDEQYF. CDR3 bases: TGCGCCAGCAGCTTGGGACCCGGGGACGAGCAGTACTTC. The V gene is TRBV5-1, the J gene TRBJ2-7; maybe TRBD2 (5 bases). V was cut by 0 bases and J by 5 bases, with 9 bases left in between. The CDR3 length is 13 residues. Germline V gene data show CDR1 as SGHRS and CDR2 as YFSETQ.

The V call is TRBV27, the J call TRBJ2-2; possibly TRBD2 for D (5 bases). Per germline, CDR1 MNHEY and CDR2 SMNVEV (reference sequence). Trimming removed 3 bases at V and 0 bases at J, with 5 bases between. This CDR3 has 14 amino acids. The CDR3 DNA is TGTGCCAGCAGTTTCGGGACGAACACCGGGGAGCTGTTTTTT. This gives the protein CASSFGTNTGELFF.

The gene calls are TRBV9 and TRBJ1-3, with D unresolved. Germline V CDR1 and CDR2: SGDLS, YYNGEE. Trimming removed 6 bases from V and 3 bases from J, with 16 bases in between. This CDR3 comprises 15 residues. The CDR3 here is CASTPDLSHGNTIYF. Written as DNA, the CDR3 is TGTGCCAGCACCCCGGACTTATCCCATGGAAACACCATATATTTT.

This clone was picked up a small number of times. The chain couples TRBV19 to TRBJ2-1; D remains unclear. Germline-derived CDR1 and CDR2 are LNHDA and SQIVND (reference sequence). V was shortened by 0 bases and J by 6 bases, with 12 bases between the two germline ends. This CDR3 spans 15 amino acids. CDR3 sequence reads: CASSIDLHQVNEQFF. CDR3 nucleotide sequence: TGTGCCAGTAGTATAGATCTCCACCAGGTCAATGAGCAGTTCTTC. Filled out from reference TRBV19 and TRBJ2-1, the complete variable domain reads DGGITQSPKYLFRKEGQNVTLSCEQNLNHDAMYWYRQDPGQGLRLIYYSQIVNDFQKGDIAEGYSVSREKKESFPLTVTSAQKNPTAFYLCASSIDLHQVNEQFFGPGTRLTVL.

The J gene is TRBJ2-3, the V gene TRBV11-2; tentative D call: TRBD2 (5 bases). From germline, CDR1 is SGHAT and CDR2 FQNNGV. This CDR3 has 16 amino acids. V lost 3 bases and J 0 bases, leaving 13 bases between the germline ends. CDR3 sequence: CASSFPLGGSTDTQYF. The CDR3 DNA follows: TGTGCCAGCAGCTTCCCTCTCGGCGGGAGCACAGATACGCAGTATTTT.

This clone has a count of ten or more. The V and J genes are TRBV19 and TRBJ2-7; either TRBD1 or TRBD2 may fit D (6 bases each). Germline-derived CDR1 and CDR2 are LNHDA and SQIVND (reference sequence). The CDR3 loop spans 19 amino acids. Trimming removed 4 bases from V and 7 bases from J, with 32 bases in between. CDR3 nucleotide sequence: TGTGCCAGTAGTACCTTCATGGAGGGGGAGCGGTATCGACAGAGGGAGCAGTACTTC. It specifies CASSTFMEGERYRQREQYF. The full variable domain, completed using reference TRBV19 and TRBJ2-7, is DGGITQSPKYLFRKEGQNVTLSCEQNLNHDAMYWYRQDPGQGLRLIYYSQIVNDFQKGDIAEGYSVSREKKESFPLTVTSAQKNPTAFYLCASSTFMEGERYRQREQYFGPGTRLTVT.

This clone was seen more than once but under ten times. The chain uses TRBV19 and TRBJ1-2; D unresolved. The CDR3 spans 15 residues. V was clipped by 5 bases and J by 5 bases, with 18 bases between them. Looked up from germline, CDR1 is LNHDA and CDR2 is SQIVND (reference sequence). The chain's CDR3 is CASSQPPGGSYGYTF. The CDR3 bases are TGTGCCAGTAGTCAACCCCCGGGCGGGAGTTATGGCTACACCTTC.

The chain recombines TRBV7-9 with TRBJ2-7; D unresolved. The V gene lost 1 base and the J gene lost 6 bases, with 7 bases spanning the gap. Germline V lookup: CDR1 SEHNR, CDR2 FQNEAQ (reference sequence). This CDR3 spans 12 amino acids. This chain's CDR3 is CASSLGWREQYF. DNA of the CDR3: TGTGCCAGCAGCTTAGGATGGCGCGAGCAGTACTTC.

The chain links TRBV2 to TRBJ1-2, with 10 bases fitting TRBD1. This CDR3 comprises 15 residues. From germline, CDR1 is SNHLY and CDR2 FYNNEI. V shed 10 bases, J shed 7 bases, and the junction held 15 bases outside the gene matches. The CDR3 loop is CATPYRDRGHRGYTF. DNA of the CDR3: TGTGCCACCCCTTACCGGGACAGGGGCCACCGTGGCTACACCTTC. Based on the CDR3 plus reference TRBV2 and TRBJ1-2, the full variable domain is EPEVTQTPSHQVTQMGQEVILRCVPISNHLYFYWYRQILGQKVEFLVSFYNNEISEKSEIFDDQFSVERPDGSNFTLKIRSTKLEDSAMYFCATPYRDRGHRGYTFGSGTRLTVV.

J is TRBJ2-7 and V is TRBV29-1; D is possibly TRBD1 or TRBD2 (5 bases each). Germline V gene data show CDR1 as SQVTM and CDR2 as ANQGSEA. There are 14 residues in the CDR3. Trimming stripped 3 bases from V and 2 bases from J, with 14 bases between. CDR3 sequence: CSVDRGEGTYEQYF. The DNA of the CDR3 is TGCAGCGTTGATCGGGGCGAGGGGACCTACGAGCAGTACTTC.

CDR3 sequence (DNA): TGTGCCAGCAGCCGGGGCAGGGGGCGCGGGCAGCCCCAGCATTTT. Protein product: CASSRGRGRGQPQHF. The genes are TRBV7-2 and TRBJ1-5; 8 bases align to TRBD1. Trimming cost V 5 bases and J 7 bases; bases outside gene matches: 10. The CDR3 length is 15 residues. The germline CDR1 and CDR2 sequences are SGHTA and FQGNSA. Full variable domain (outside the CDR3, taken from reference TRBV7-2 and TRBJ1-5): GAGVSQSPSNKVTEKGKDVELRCDPISGHTALYWYRQSLGQGLEFLIYFQGNSAPDKSGLPSDRFSAERTGGSVSTLTIQRTQQEDSAVYLCASSRGRGRGQPQHFGDGTRLSIL.

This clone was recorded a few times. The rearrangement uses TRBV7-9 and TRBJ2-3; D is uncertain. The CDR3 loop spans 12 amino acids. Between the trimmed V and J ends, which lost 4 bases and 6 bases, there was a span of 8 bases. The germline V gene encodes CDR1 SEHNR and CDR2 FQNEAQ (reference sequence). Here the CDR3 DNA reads TGTGCCAGCAGCTCCGGTGTGGATACGCAGTATTTT. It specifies CASSSGVDTQYF.

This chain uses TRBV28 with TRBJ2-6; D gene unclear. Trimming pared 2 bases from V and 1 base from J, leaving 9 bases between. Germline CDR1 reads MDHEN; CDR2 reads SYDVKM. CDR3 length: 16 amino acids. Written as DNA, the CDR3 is TGTGCCAGCAGTTTACTATTGAGATCTGGGGCCAACGTCCTGACTTTC. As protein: CASSLLLRSGANVLTF. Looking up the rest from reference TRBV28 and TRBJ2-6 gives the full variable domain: DVKVTQSSRYLVKRTGEKVFLECVQDMDHENMFWYRQDPGLGLRLIYFSYDVKMKEKGDIPEGYSVSREKKERFSLILESASTNQTSMYLCASSLLLRSGANVLTFGAGSRLTVL.

The CDR3 sequence is CASSFMDSPFNEQFF. In nucleotides, the CDR3 is TGTGCCAGCAGTTTCATGGACTCCCCGTTCAATGAGCAGTTCTTC. The V and J genes are TRBV28 and TRBJ2-1; tentative D call: TRBD2 (5 bases). The CDR3 is made up of 15 amino acids. The germline gives CDR1 MDHEN, CDR2 SYDVKM. Deletions cut 3 bases from V and 6 bases from J, with 15 bases between.